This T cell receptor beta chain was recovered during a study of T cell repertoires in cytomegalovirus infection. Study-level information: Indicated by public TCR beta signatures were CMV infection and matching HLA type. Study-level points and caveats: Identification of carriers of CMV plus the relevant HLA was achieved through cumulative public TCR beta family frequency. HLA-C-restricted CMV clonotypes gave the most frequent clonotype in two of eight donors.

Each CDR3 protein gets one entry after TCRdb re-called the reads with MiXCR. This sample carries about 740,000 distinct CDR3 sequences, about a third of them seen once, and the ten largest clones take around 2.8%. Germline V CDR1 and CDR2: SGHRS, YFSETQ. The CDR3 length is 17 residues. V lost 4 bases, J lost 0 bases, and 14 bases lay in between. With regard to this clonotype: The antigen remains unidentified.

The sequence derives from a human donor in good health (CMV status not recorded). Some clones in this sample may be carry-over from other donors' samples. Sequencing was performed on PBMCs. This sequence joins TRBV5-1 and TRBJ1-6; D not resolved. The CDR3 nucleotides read TGCGCCAGCAGCCCCCGAGTGGGAAGCTCCTATAATTCACCCCTCCACTTT. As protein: CASSPRVGSSYNSPLHF. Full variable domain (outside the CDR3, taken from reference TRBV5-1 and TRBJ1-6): KAGVTQTPRYLIKTRGQQVTLSCSPISGHRSVSWYQQTPGQGLQFLFEYFSETQRNKGNFPGRFSGRQFSNSRSEMNVSTLELGDSALYLCASSPRVGSSYNSPLHFGNGTRLTVT.